This T cell receptor (beta chain) was identified in a study of blood T cell repertoires in COVID-19. About the research overall: Sites in the United States, Italy and Spain provided acute and convalescent COVID-19 samples.

Those who participated ranged in age from 18 to 89 years and resided in some 24 US areas. V lost 0 bases, J lost 6 bases, and 11 bases stayed unmatched. The V gene's germline CDR1 is LGHDT and CDR2 YNNKEL (reference sequence). The CDR3 totals 16 residues. Libraries were prepared by immunoSEQ multiplex PCR; TCRdb keeps only in-frame clonotypes and omits some of them. The sample gives under 250,000 clones, more than 80% of which show up once; 3% to 3.5% is in the top ten. Material: PBMCs or T cells enriched from blood (not recorded which). This clonotype was obtained from a woman younger than 30 in a cohort exposed to, infected with or recovered from COVID-19 (not recorded which). The chain employs TRBV3-1 (or the pseudogene TRBV3-2) and TRBJ2-7; 7 nucleotides align to TRBD1. The CDR3 nucleotides are TGTGCCAGCAGCCAAGAACGCACAGGGGTAGCCTCCGAGCAGTACTTC. This gives the protein CASSQERTGVASEQYF.